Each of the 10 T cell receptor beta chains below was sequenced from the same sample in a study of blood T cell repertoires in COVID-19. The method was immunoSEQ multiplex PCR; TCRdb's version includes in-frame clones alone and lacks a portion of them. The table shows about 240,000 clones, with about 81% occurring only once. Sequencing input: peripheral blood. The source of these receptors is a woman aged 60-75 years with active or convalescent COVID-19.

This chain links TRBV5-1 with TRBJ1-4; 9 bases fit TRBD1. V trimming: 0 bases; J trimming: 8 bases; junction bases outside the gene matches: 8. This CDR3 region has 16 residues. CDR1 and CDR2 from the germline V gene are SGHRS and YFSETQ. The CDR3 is CASSLVGQGPWEKLFF. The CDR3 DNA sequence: TGCGCCAGCAGCTTGGTGGGACAGGGCCCTTGGGAAAAACTGTTTTTT. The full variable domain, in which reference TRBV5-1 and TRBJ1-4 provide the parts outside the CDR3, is KAGVTQTPRYLIKTRGQQVTLSCSPISGHRSVSWYQQTPGQGLQFLFEYFSETQRNKGNFPGRFSGRQFSNSRSEMNVSTLELGDSALYLCASSLVGQGPWEKLFFGSGTQLSVL.

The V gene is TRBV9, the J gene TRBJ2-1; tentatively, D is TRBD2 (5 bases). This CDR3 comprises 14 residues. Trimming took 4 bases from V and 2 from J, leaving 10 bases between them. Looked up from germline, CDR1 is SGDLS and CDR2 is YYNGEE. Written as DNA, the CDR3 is TGTGCCAGCAGCTTGCCCGGGGCCTACAATGAGCAGTTCTTC. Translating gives CASSLPGAYNEQFF.

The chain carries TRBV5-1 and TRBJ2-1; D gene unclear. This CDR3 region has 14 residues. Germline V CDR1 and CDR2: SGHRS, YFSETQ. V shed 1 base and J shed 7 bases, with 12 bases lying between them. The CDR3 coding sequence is TGCGCCAGCAGCTTGTACAGCCCCAGGAATGAGCAGTTCTTC. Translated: CASSLYSPRNEQFF.

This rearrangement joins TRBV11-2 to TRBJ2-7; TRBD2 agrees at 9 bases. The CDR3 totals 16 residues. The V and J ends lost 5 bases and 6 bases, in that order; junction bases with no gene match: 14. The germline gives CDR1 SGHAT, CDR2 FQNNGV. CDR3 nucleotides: TGTGCCAGCAGCCAATGGATTGGACTAGCGATTGCCGAGCAGTACTTC. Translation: CASSQWIGLAIAEQYF.

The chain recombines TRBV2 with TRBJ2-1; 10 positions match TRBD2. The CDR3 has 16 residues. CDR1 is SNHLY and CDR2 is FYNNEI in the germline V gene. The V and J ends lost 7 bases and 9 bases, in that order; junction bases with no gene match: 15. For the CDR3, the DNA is TGTGCCAGCACCCCGGCTAGCGGGGGTATTTTCGGTGAGCAGTTCTTC. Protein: CASTPASGGIFGEQFF.

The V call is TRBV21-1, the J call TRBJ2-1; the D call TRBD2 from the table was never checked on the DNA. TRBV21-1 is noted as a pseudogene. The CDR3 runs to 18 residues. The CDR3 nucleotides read TGTGCCAGCAGCAAAGCCCTACGGGTCCTCCTTTCGTACAATGAGCAGTTCTTC. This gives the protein CASSKALRVLLSYNEQFF.

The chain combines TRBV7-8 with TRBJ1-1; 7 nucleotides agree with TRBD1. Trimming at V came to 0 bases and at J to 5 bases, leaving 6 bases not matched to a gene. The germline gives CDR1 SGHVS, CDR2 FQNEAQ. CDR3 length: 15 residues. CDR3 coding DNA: TGTGCCAGCAGCTTAGCCCAGGGGGGAGGAACTGAAGCTTTCTTT. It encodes CASSLAQGGGTEAFF.

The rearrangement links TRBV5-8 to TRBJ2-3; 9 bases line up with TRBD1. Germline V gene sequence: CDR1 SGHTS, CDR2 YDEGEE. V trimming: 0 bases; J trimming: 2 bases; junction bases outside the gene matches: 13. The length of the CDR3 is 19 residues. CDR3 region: CASSLGSGLGDRVTDTQYF. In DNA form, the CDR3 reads TGTGCCAGCAGCTTGGGTTCAGGGTTGGGGGACAGGGTCACAGATACGCAGTATTTT.

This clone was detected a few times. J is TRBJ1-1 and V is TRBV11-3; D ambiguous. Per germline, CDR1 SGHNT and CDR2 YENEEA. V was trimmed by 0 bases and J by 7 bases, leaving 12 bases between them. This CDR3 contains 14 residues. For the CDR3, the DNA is TGTGCCAGCAGCTTAGAGTGGCGTCGGGATGAAGCTTTCTTT. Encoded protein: CASSLEWRRDEAFF.

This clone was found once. The CDR3 loop reads CASRQPGTANYGYTF. For the CDR3, the DNA is TGTGCCAGCAGACAACCGGGGACAGCCAACTATGGCTACACCTTC. The genes are TRBV6-5 and TRBJ1-2, with 7 positions matching TRBD1. This CDR3 spans 15 amino acids. V shed 6 bases and J 2 bases; nucleotides not matched to a gene: 9. The V gene's germline CDR1 is MNHEY and CDR2 SVGAGI.